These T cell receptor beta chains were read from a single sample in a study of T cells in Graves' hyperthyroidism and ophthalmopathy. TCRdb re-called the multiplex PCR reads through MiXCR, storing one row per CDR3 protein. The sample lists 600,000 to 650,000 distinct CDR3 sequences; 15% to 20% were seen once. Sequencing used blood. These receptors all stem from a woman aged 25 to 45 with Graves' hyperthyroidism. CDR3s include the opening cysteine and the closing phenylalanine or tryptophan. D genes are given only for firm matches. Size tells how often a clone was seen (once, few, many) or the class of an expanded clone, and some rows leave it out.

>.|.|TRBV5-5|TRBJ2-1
TGTGCCAGCAGCTCAACCAACCCTAATGAGCAGTTCTTC
CASSSTNPNEQFF
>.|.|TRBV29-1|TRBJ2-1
TGCAGCGTTGATATGCAGGGACCCTACAATGAGCAGTTCTTC
CSVDMQGPYNEQFF
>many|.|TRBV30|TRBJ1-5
TGTGCCTGGAGTGACGACGGCCACAATCAGCCCCAGCATTTT
CAWSDDGHNQPQHF
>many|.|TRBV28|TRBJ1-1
TGTGCCAGCAGTTTAAGGGGGGGGACGGTGAACACTGAAGCTTTCTTT
CASSLRGGTVNTEAFF
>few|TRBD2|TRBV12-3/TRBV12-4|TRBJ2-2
TGTGCCAGCACCCCTAGCGGGAGGATATCAGCGGGGGAGCTGTTTTTT
CASTPSGRISAGELFF
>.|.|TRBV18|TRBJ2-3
TGTGCCAGCTCACCCGGGGTATCCTCTAGCACAGATACGCAGTATTTT
CASSPGVSSSTDTQYF
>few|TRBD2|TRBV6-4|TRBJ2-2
TGTGCCAGCAAGGAAGCAGCGGGAGGCACCGGGGAGCTGTTTTTT
CASKEAAGGTGELFF
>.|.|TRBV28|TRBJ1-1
TGTGACAGCAGTTTAGAACTGGAAAGGGGAGCTTTCTTT
CDSSLELERGAFF
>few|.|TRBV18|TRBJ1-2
TGTGCCAGCTCGTCCGGGACCACGCCTGGCTACACCTTC
CASSSGTTPGYTF
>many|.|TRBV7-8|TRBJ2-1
TGTGCCAGCAGCTTCTCTGCGAACAGTGAGCAGTTCTTC
CASSFSANSEQFF
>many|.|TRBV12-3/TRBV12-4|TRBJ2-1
TGTGCCAGCAGTTTAGATCCTAACAATGAGCAGTTCTTC
CASSLDPNNEQFF
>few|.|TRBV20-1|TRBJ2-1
TGCAGTGCCCCATTCTACAATGAGCAGTTCTTC
CSAPFYNEQFF
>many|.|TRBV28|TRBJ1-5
TGTGCCAGCAGGAACCCGGGCCAGCCCCAGCATTTT
CASRNPGQPQHF
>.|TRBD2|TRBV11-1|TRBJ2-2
TGTGCCAGCAGCTCACCACGGTCTAGCGGGAGGCAGAACACCGGGGAGCTGTTTTTT
CASSSPRSSGRQNTGELFF
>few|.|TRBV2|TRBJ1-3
TGTGCCAGCATGGGGGAAATCGGAAACACCATATATTTT
CASMGEIGNTIYF
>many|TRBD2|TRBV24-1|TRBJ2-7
TGTGCCACCAGTGATTCGGCTAGCGGGACCTACGAGCAGTACTTC
CATSDSASGTYEQYF
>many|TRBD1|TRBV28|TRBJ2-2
TGTGCCAGCAGTTTAGAGGGACAGGGGGCCGGGGAGCTGTTTTTT
CASSLEGQGAGELFF
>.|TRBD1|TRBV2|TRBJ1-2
TGTGCCAGCAAGCCGGGACAGGGTCGCTATGGCTACACCTTC
CASKPGQGRYGYTF
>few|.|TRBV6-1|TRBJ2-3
TGTGCCAGCAGTGAAGGGGGTAGCGTGTCAGATACGCAGTATTTT
CASSEGGSVSDTQYF
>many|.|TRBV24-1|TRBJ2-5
TGTGCCACCAGTGATTTCAGGCGGGAGACCCAGTACTTC
CATSDFRRETQYF
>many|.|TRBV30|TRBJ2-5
TGTGCCTGGAGTGGAGGCCAGCGGAAGTACTTC
CAWSGGQRKYF
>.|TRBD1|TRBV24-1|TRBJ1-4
TGTGCCACCGCTCGTCCAGGGGGCGGTGAAAAACTGTTTTTT
CATARPGGGEKLFF
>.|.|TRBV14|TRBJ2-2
TGTGCCAGCAGCCAAGTAGGGCAGACTAAACTTTACACCGGGGAGCTGTTTTTT
CASSQVGQTKLYTGELFF
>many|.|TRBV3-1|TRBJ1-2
TGTGCCAGCAGCCAAGGACAGATCCTCTATGGCTACACCTTC
CASSQGQILYGYTF
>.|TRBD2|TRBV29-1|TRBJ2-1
TGCAGCGTTGTTAGCGGGAGTTCTGATGAGCAGTTCTTC
CSVVSGSSDEQFF
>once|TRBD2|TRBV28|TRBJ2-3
TGTGCCAGCAGCCGTTTAGCGGGAGCGTCTGATACGCAGTATTTT
CASSRLAGASDTQYF
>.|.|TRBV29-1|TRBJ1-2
TGCAGCGTTGAATACAGGGATTATGGCTACACCTTC
CSVEYRDYGYTF
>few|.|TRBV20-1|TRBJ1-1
TGCAGTGCTAGAGAACACACTGAAGCTTTCTTT
CSAREHTEAFF
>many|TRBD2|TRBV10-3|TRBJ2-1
TGTGCCATCAGCCGCGAGGGGAGGGCCTCTGAGCAGTTCTTC
CAISREGRASEQFF
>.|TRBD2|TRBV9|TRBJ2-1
TGTGCCAGCAGCGTAGGTGAGCGGGACCTCTACAATGAGCAGTTCTTC
CASSVGERDLYNEQFF
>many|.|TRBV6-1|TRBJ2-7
TGTGCCAGCCCCCCCGACAGCTCCTACGAGCAGTACTTC
CASPPDSSYEQYF
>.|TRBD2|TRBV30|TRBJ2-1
TGTGCCTGGACCTTTAGCGGGATCTCCTACAATGAGCAGTTCTTC
CAWTFSGISYNEQFF